A selection of T cell receptor beta chains follows, all from one sample in a study of shared clonotypes between healthy human individuals. Repertoires were generated with immunoSEQ multiplex PCR, while TCRdb's copy carries only in-frame clones and drops some. The sample has around 690,000 clones, roughly 91% seen once. The source material was memory CD8+ T cells from PBMCs. The receptors stem from a man in his late teens or twenties in good health. Some clones in this sample may be carry-over from other donors' samples. Each CDR3 is given with its conserved first and last residue. D genes are given only for firm matches. Size values are once, few and many counts, or a class for expanded clones, and some rows have none.

d_gene	v_gene	abundance	j_gene	CDR3nt	CDR3aa
NA	TRBV6-1	NA	TRBJ2-7	TGTGCCAGCAGCGAAAAACAAACTAGCATGGCCACCTACGAGCAGTACTTC	CASSEKQTSMATYEQYF
NA	TRBV15	NA	TRBJ2-4	TGTGCCACCAGGGGGCGCGGTTCCAAAAACATTCAGTACTTC	CATRGRGSKNIQYF
NA	TRBV14	NA	TRBJ1-1	TGTGCCAGCAGCCAACAGGGCCCCACTGAAGCTTTCTTT	CASSQQGPTEAFF
NA	TRBV28	NA	TRBJ2-7	TGTGCCAGCAGACTTCTCCTCGGAGGTTCCAACGAGCAGTACTTC	CASRLLLGGSNEQYF
NA	TRBV28	NA	TRBJ1-2	TGTGCCAGCAGTTTGGTGTCAGTCTATGGCTACACCTTC	CASSLVSVYGYTF
TRBD2	TRBV4-1	NA	TRBJ2-1	TGCGCCAGCAGCCAAGGGGGGAGGGCCGCTGGGATGATCTTC	CASSQGGRAAGMIF
NA	TRBV15	NA	TRBJ1-4	TGTGCCACCAGCAGAGATCAGGACGTGAATGAAAAACTGTTTTTT	CATSRDQDVNEKLFF
TRBD1	TRBV7-9	NA	TRBJ2-4	TGTGCCAGCAGCACCCGACAGGGGGGTGCCCAAAACATTCAGTACTTC	CASSTRQGGAQNIQYF
NA	TRBV5-1	NA	TRBJ2-7	TGCGCCAGCAGCCTCGAAACGGGCACCTACGAGCAGTACTTC	CASSLETGTYEQYF
TRBD1	TRBV28	NA	TRBJ1-2	TGTGCCAGCAACTTAAGGGGGCATGGCTACACCTTC	CASNLRGHGYTF
NA	TRBV5-4	NA	TRBJ1-1	TGTGCCAGCAGCTACGGGGTAGCCACTGAAGCTTTCTTT	CASSYGVATEAFF
TRBD1	TRBV5-1	NA	TRBJ1-1	TGCGCCAGCAGCCTCAACAGGGGGGCCACTGAAGCTTTCTTT	CASSLNRGATEAFF
NA	TRBV29-1	NA	TRBJ2-7	TGCAGCGTTGAAGTGGGGCCCTTCACCTACGAGCAGTACTTC	CSVEVGPFTYEQYF
NA	TRBV4-1	NA	TRBJ1-3	TGCGCCAGCAGCCATCCGACAGATTTCTCTGGAAACACCATATATTTT	CASSHPTDFSGNTIYF
NA	TRBV11-1	NA	TRBJ2-7	TGTGCCAGCAGCCAATATCGGGGCGGTGCCTACGAGCAGTACTTC	CASSQYRGGAYEQYF
TRBD1	TRBV7-6	NA	TRBJ1-3	TGTGCCAGCAGCTTAGCAGGACAGGATTCTGGAAACACCATATATTTT	CASSLAGQDSGNTIYF
TRBD1	TRBV18	NA	TRBJ2-2	TGTGCCAGCTCACCACCGGGACAGGGAAACACCGGGGAGCTGTTTTTT	CASSPPGQGNTGELFF
NA	TRBV29-1	NA	TRBJ2-7	TGCAGCGCAAATGGACTTGCTGGTGTTGGGTACGAGCAGTACTTC	CSANGLAGVGYEQYF
TRBD2	TRBV19	NA	TRBJ2-1	TGTGCCAGTAGTATTAGTGGAGGGGAGGGCACCTACAATGAGCAGTTCTTC	CASSISGGEGTYNEQFF
TRBD1	TRBV4-1	once	TRBJ1-1	TGCGCCAGCAGTCACAGGGGGAGCACTGAAGCTTTCTTT	CASSHRGSTEAFF
NA	TRBV5-1	NA	TRBJ1-3	TGCGCCAGCAGCTCATGGGACGGCTCTGGAAACACCATATATTTT	CASSSWDGSGNTIYF
TRBD1	TRBV7-8	NA	TRBJ2-7	TGTGCCAGCAGCTTGGGGACAGGGGAATCCTACGAGCAGTACTTC	CASSLGTGESYEQYF
NA	TRBV1	NA	TRBJ2-1	TGCACCAGCAGCCAAGAATCACGGGGTCGGCCGTGGAGCTCCTACAATGAGCAGTTCTTC	CTSSQESRGRPWSSYNEQFF
NA	TRBV7-8	NA	TRBJ2-7	TGTGCCAGCAGCTCGAGCTCCTACGAGCAGTACTTC	CASSSSSYEQYF
TRBD1	TRBV5-8	NA	TRBJ2-1	TGTGCCAGCAGCTTGGTGGGACAGGGGGCCAATGAGCAGTTCTTC	CASSLVGQGANEQFF
NA	TRBV10-2	NA	TRBJ2-1	TGCGCCAGCAGTGAGTCCGTTGCCAGGACTAAAAGGGATGAGCAGTTCTTC	CASSESVARTKRDEQFF
NA	TRBV27	NA	TRBJ2-1	TGTGCCAGCAGCCTAAACACCCGAGAGAATGAGCAGTTCTTC	CASSLNTRENEQFF
NA	TRBV28	NA	TRBJ1-1	TGTGCGTCGTTGCTGGGAAACACTGAAGCTTTCTTT	CASLLGNTEAFF
TRBD1	TRBV29-1	NA	TRBJ2-2	TGCAGCGTTGAGGGGGACAGCAACACCGGGGAGCTGTTTTTT	CSVEGDSNTGELFF
NA	TRBV2	NA	TRBJ2-1	TGTGCCAGCAGTGAGGTGCCGGGCGCCAACAATGAGCAGTTCTTC	CASSEVPGANNEQFF
NA	TRBV29-1	NA	TRBJ2-2	TGCAGCGTTGACGTGAGGAACACCGGGGAGCTGTTTTTT	CSVDVRNTGELFF
TRBD1	TRBV19	NA	TRBJ2-7	TGTGCCAGTAGTGTCCGGGACAGGGACGAGCAGTACTTC	CASSVRDRDEQYF
NA	TRBV7-6	NA	TRBJ2-2	TGTGCCAGCAGCCTCCCCTCCGTTACAGAAAACACCGGGGAGCTGTTTTTT	CASSLPSVTENTGELFF